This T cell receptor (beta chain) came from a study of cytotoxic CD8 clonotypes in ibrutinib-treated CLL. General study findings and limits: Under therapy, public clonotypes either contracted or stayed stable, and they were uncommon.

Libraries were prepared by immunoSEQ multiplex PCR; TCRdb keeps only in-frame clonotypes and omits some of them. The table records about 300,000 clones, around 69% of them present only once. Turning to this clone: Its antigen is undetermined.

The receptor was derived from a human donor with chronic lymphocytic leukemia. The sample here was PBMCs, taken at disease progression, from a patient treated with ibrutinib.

The CDR3 is CASSLSPGPEAFF. As DNA, the CDR3 is TGTGCCAGCAGTTTATCCCCCGGGCCCGAGGCTTTCTTT. This sequence joins TRBV28 and TRBJ1-1; D gene ambiguous. V gave up 1 base and J gave up 11 bases, with 14 bases separating them. The germline CDR1 and CDR2 sequences are MDHEN and SYDVKM. The CDR3 has 13 residues.